This T cell receptor beta chain was obtained from a study of response to subunit inactivated influenza vaccine. CDR1 and CDR2 from the germline V gene are SEHNR and FQNEAQ (reference sequence). The CDR3 sequence is 13 residues long. Trimming cost V 1 base and J 0 bases, with 3 bases left between them. In TCRdb, the RT-PCR reads were re-called with MiXCR into one record per CDR3 protein. Here the sample spans roughly 700,000 distinct CDR3 sequences, around 13% being singletons. The table lists this clonotype with many counts. The V gene is TRBV7-9, the J gene TRBJ2-5; no firm D call. Material: PBMCs from blood, obtained 14 to 15 days before vaccination. The origin of this receptor is a middle-aged man who received an inactivated influenza vaccine. The CDR3 loop is CASSLENQETQYF. CDR3 nucleotide sequence: TGTGCCAGCAGCTTAGAGAACCAAGAGACCCAGTACTTC.